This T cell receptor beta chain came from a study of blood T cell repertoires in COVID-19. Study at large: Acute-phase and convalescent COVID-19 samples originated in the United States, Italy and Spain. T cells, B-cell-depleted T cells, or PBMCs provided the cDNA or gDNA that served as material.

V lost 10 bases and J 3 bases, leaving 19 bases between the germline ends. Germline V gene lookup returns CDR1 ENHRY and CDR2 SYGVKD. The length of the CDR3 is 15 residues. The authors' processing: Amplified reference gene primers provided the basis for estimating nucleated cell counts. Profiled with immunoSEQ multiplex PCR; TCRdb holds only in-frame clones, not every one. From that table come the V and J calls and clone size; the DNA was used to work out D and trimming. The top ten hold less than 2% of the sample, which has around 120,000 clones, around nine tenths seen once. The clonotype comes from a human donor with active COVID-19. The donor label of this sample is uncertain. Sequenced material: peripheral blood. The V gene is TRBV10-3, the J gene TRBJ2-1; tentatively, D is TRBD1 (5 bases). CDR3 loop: CATQIEQESYNEQFF. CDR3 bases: TGTGCCACTCAGATAGAACAGGAAAGCTACAATGAGCAGTTCTTC.